This T cell receptor beta chain appears in the sequencing data of a study of blood T cell repertoires in COVID-19. About the research overall: Acute and convalescent COVID-19 samples came from the United States, Italy and Spain. T cells, B-cell-depleted T cells, or PBMCs provided the cDNA or gDNA that served as material.

The CDR3 runs 16 residues. The germline V gene encodes CDR1 SGHDT and CDR2 YYEEEE. V shed 1 base and J shed 8 bases, with 18 bases lying between them. In the original processing: Quantification of nucleated cells was approximated via reference gene primer amplification. Clones were read by immunoSEQ multiplex PCR, and TCRdb kept only the in-frame ones, dropping some. V and J calls and clone size follow that table, whereas D and trimming were derived from the DNA. Among approximately 290,000 clones listed, about four fifths were seen once. This sequence was found in a person aged 65 to 85 with COVID-19, enrolled during active disease. Source material: peripheral blood. The rearrangement joins TRBV5-6 to TRBJ1-4, with D perhaps TRBD1 (6 bases). The CDR3 DNA is TGTGCCAGCAGCTTGTTTGCAGGGGCGTTTGGGGAAAAACTGTTTTTT. As protein: CASSLFAGAFGEKLFF.